This entry concerns a single T cell receptor (beta chain). No cognate antigen has been identified for it. No base quality values were provided; no much bigger clone lies one nucleotide off. This specimen comes from a study of T cell responses to AZD1222 COVID-19 vaccine listed by TCRdb under 2021. Regarding the study in general: AZD1222 recipients whose second dose came at about 4 weeks and those whose second dose came at about 12 weeks were combined into one group, since spike-specific TCR depth and breadth did not differ between the two schedules. Enrollment into the trials was organized by age into subgroups of 18-55, 56-69 and 70-plus years, and those subgroups contained roughly 150, 30 and 60 TCR-sequenced participants, respectively. A total of just over 230 trial participants underwent TCR sequencing, of whom more than 200 had received two doses of AZD1222 and around 26 had received two doses of the MenACWY control vaccine.

Sample time point, as interpreted from the label and publication: baseline before first vaccination. Vaccinee samples were obtained from the UK trials COV001 and COV002, which included a single-blind randomized controlled phase 2/3 trial of AZD1222 (ChAdOx1 nCoV-19) in healthy adults. Trial participant PBMC samples were collected at day 0 and day 28 after the second dose for TCRbeta chain sequencing. The CDR3 regions of human TCRbeta chains were analyzed by immunosequencing. For the original study's pipeline: Repertoire TCRs were matched against a reference library of SARS-CoV-2-specific TCRs generated with the MIRA antigen-specificity platform. Breadth was defined as the fraction of unique TCRs that were SARS-CoV-2-associated, and depth was defined as the fraction of total T cells that were SARS-CoV-2-associated. Each spike-specific TCR was assigned to its reactive spike region and to a CD4 or CD8 class using the MIRA data. Log10-transformed breadth and depth values were compared by one-way ANOVA with Sidak's multiple comparisons tests. Held by TCRdb, this immuneACCESS table contains in-frame sequences only and omits some clones. Under half of the omission traces to an unresolved V gene where checked; the cause of the rest is unknown. V, J and clone size derive from that table, while D and trimming were established from the DNA sequence. Counted in this sample were tens of thousands of clones; around 90% of them appeared once. The biggest ten clones account for approximately 8.7% of the sample.

Points the paper makes about the study in general: No day 14 peak-response samples were available, so repertoires were characterized only after the peak T cell response. CD4 TCRs associated with the vaccine covered the entire spike protein, and the dominant responses were in regions 160-218 and 743-854. Participants were mostly white British and included more females than males, and it was suggested by the authors that clonal diversity may have been underestimated. Nearly half of unique spike-specific TCRs reportedly recognized epitopes outside regions mutated in the B.1.351 and B.1.1.7 variants. The 56-69-year group was small, and its depth increase did not reach significance, likely because of low power. Only six or seven AZD1222 recipients were SARS-CoV-2 seropositive at baseline, limiting conclusions about previously exposed vaccinees. A significant rise in spike-specific TCR breadth and depth was observed after two AZD1222 doses relative to day 0 and relative to MenACWY recipients.

The germline V gene gives CDR1 as MRHNA and CDR2 as SNTAGT. The junction carries 9 bases between V and J, which are trimmed by 3 bases and 0 bases respectively. The CDR3 covers 15 residues, taking in both the cysteine and the phenylalanine. This entry keeps only the CDR3 DNA: 45 bases, framed from base 1. Specimen: peripheral blood, collected on day 0 of AZD1222 vaccination. The receptor was isolated from an adult in good health. The chain employs TRBV6-4 and TRBJ2-1, with the D gene not confidently named. The CDR3 protein: CASSERQSSYNEQFF. The nucleotide sequence is TGTGCCAGCAGTGAACGGCAAAGCTCCTACAATGAGCAGTTCTTC.